This T cell receptor (beta chain) was sequenced during a study of read filtering for tumor transcriptome and immune sequencing (dated by TCRdb to the early 2020s). At the level of the whole study: Of the patients in the cohort, approximately 17 were male and roughly 13 were female, and their mean age was about 68 years, with a range of roughly 45 to 80. TCR-region mapped reads per sample ranged from about 4.05 to 11 million with IR-seq versus only about 75 to 1,400 with RNA-seq. One of the main goals was to work out a read-filtering strategy for immune repertoire data, in particular whether clonotypes backed by only a single read should be removed. Whole-transcriptome libraries were prepared with the TruSeq RNA Access Library Prep Kit after DNase treatment. Using the same bone marrow samples, the study ran both targeted immune repertoire sequencing and bulk whole-transcriptome sequencing and then compared the TCR repertoires from each method. Under revised international staging, roughly 8 patients fell into R-ISS I, some 15 into R-ISS II and 6 or 7 into R-ISS III.

Starting from around 400 ng RNA, TCR libraries were constructed with the Immunoverse kit using molecular barcoded adaptors that cover the alpha/delta and beta/gamma chains. TCR library preparation used the same RNA that was used for transcriptome sequencing. Sequencing of TCR libraries was carried out on an Illumina HiSeq 4000 with 2 x 150 cycles. The original methods were these. TCR reads were aligned to human V, D, J and C references and assembled into CDR3 clonotypes with MiXCR, including quality filtering and error correction. The tcR package in R was used to analyze clonotype counts and gene usage diversity. Raw mapping reads were checked after the RNA-seq reads had been mapped by STAR aligner version 2.5.3a onto the human GRCh37 genome. To test how sequencing depth affects detected clonotypes, IR-seq fastq files were randomly downsampled with Seqtk 1.3. TCRdb reanalyzed the raw reads on its own, using fastp at Q25 for trimming and MiXCR for clone calling, and kept in-frame beta chains. Here each entry gathers all rows of one CDR3 protein and keeps the most common genes and DNA. The V and J calls and clone size are TCRdb's, not the authors'. For this sample the table gives over 45,000 distinct CDR3 sequences, of which around 20% were detected only once. The ten largest account for roughly two fifths of the sample.

What the research found in general, with its limitations: In IR-seq, around 85% of clonotypes but around 3.5% of total reads were represented by single-read clonotypes, whereas in RNA-seq, about 70% of clonotypes and approximately 44% of reads were represented by single-read clonotypes. IR-seq captured clonotypes at much higher depth and more reliably than RNA-seq, and smaller IR-seq throughput sufficed to identify most shared clonotypes. When single-read clonotypes were removed, the proportions of shared clonotypes in IR-seq and RNA-seq correlated more strongly. The sorted CD138-negative fraction was composed of a mixed bone marrow immune population rather than of purified T cells.

Every patient had bone marrow sampled at the time of active disease. Ficoll-Hypaque density gradient centrifugation was used to isolate the bone marrow mononuclear cells. To remove myeloma plasma cells, the cells were labeled with CD138 magnetic microbeads on a MACS separator, and CD138-negative cells were then collected by negative selection. Purity of the isolated cells was checked by flow cytometry on an Attune NxT using CD138 antibodies. Total RNA was extracted using TRIzol reagent and was quantified on a NanoDrop spectrophotometer. For each patient, paired RNA-seq and IR-seq were run on the CD138-negative bone marrow sample from that patient. According to the germline V gene (reference sequence), CDR1 reads LGHDT and CDR2 reads YNNKEL. Counting both end residues, the CDR3 totals 14 amino acids. Of the read, only the CDR3 DNA is kept; its 42 bases are in frame from base 1. Between the V and J ends, shortened by 3 bases and 3 bases respectively, the junction contains 11 bases.

A word on this clonotype: Its antigen has not been determined. Just one base apart from a much larger clone, this may be a read error. The conserved phenylalanine or tryptophan is not found at the CDR3 terminus, so this likely reflects a read error.

The TCR sequence derives from a donor aged 40 or older with multiple myeloma. Recombination joined TRBV3-1 with TRBJ1-1; matching of 6 bases hints at TRBD1 as the D gene. Material: a population of CD138-negative cells sorted from bone marrow. The cell subset or site label here, explained by the study, means: bone marrow mononuclear cells depleted of CD138+ plasma/myeloma cells by negative magnetic selection. The base sequence is TGTGCCAGCAGCCACCGACAGGAACACACTGAAGCTTTCATT. The resulting protein is CASSHRQEHTEAFI.